The clone carrying this T cell receptor (beta chain) showed up just once. Its target is unknown. CD4+ T cells from unexposed donors were obtained before the COVID-19 pandemic (2011-2018). After ten to eleven days of culture, CD4+ T cells were isolated. This record belongs to a study of CD4 T cells in relation to SARS-CoV-2 and coronaviruses. Trimming removed 4 bases from V and 6 bases from J; junction bases left unmatched: 2. Germline V gene sequence: CDR1 SGHVS, CDR2 FQNEAQ. CDR3 length: 13 residues. Some clones are missing from TCRdb's copy, which holds only in-frame ones; the method was immunoSEQ multiplex PCR. The table shows approximately 25,000 clones, with about 76% occurring only once.

The sample consisted of CD4+ T cells from PBMCs, cultured in vitro. The TCR sequence derives from a human donor in good health. The V gene is TRBV7-8, the J gene TRBJ1-5; TRBD1 matches 8 bases. Here the CDR3 reads CASSSDRAQPQHF. CDR3 nucleotides: TGTGCCAGCAGCTCGGACAGGGCTCAGCCCCAGCATTTT.